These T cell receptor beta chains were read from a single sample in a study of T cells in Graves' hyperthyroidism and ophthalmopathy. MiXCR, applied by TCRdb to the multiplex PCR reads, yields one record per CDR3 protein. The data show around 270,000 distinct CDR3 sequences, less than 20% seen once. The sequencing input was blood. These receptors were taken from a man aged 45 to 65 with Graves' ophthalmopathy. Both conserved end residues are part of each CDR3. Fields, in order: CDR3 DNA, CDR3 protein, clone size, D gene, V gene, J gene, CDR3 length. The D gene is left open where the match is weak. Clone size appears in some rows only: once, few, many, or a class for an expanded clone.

TGTGCCACCTCCGACAGGGGTCGGAACAATGAGCAGTTCTTC,CATSDRGRNNEQFF,many,TRBD1,TRBV10-3,TRBJ2-1,14
TGTGCCAGCAGACGGGGGAATCCCTACGAGCAGTACTTC,CASRRGNPYEQYF,NA,NA,TRBV27,TRBJ2-7,13
TGTGCCAGCAGCTTGGATCCCCATTCCCAAGAGACCCAGTACTTC,CASSLDPHSQETQYF,NA,NA,TRBV5-5,TRBJ2-5,15
TGCGCCAGCAGTTTTGGACAGGGGGCGGGCGAGCAGTACTTC,CASSFGQGAGEQYF,many,TRBD1,TRBV5-1,TRBJ2-7,14
TGCAGTCCCGGACTGGGGAGCTCCTACGAGCAGTACTTC,CSPGLGSSYEQYF,many,NA,TRBV20-1,TRBJ2-7,13
TGTGCTAGCAGCACCGACAGTCAGGGGGGGACCCAGTACTTC,CASSTDSQGGTQYF,many,NA,TRBV7-7,TRBJ2-5,14
TGCAGCGTTGACCAGGGAAGGACAGATACGCAGTATTTT,CSVDQGRTDTQYF,NA,NA,TRBV29-1,TRBJ2-3,13
TGCGCCAGCAGCTTGACTAGCGGGAGGATCAGGGGCAATGAACAGTTCTTC,CASSLTSGRIRGNEQFF,NA,TRBD2,TRBV5-1,TRBJ2-1,17
TGTGCCTGGAGCCGACTAGCGGGAGGCACAGATACGCAGTATTTT,CAWSRLAGGTDTQYF,NA,TRBD2,TRBV30,TRBJ2-3,15
TGTGCCAGCAGCTTAGTAGGGACAGCGGATGAAAAACTGTTTTTT,CASSLVGTADEKLFF,many,TRBD1,TRBV7-2,TRBJ1-4,15
TGTGCCAGCAGCTCTACGCCGGGACAGGGGATATACGAGCAGTACTTC,CASSSTPGQGIYEQYF,few,TRBD1,TRBV6-1,TRBJ2-7,16
TGCGGTGCTGGGGAGACTAGAAACACCGGGGAGCTGTTTTTT,CGAGETRNTGELFF,NA,NA,TRBV20-1,TRBJ2-2,14
TGTGCCAGCAGTGAAATGGGAGCGGGAGGGCGGAGCTCCTACAATGAGCAGTTCTTC,CASSEMGAGGRSSYNEQFF,few,TRBD2,TRBV2,TRBJ2-1,19
TGTGCCAGCAGTTACAGACAGGGGGGGCAAGAGACCCAGTACTTC,CASSYRQGGQETQYF,few,TRBD1,TRBV6-5,TRBJ2-5,15
TGTGCCTGGAGTGCAGGGTTTAACTATGGCTACACCTTC,CAWSAGFNYGYTF,many,NA,TRBV30,TRBJ1-2,13
TGTGCCATCAGTGAAACTAGCGGAATAAACGGGAATGAGCAGTTCTTC,CAISETSGINGNEQFF,few,TRBD2,TRBV10-3,TRBJ2-1,16
TGTGCCAGCAGTTACTCCATTCCGGGACTAGCTAGTCGAGATACGCAGTATTTT,CASSYSIPGLASRDTQYF,few,TRBD2,TRBV27,TRBJ2-3,18